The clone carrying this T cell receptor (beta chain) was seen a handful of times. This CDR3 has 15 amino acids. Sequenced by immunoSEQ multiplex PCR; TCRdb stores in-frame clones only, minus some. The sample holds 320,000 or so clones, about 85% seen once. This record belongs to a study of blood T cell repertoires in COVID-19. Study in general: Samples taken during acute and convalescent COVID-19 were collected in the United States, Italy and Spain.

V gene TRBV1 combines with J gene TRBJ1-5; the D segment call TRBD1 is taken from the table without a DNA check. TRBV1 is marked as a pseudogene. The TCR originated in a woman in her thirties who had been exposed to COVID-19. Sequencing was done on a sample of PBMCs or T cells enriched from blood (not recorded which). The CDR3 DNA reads TGCACCAGCAGCCAAACTCAGGGGGGAGATCAGCCCCAGCATTTT. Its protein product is CTSSQTQGGDQPQHF.